The subject of this entry is one TCR beta chain. As yet, its antigen is unknown. The PCR ran on 60 Vbeta and 13 Jbeta primers. Method: immunoSEQ multiplex PCR; TCRdb's copy keeps in-frame clones and lacks some. Its clone listing holds 200,000 or so clones. Each donor was nominally healthy when sampled (though unrecorded immune exposures were likely). The data stem from a study of cytomegalovirus exposure and HLA in healthy donors. Study-level findings and limits: Indistinguishability led to the exclusion of some V segments, TRBV6-2 and TRBV6-3 included. Cytomegalovirus association was assigned to approximately 160 TCR beta chains.

Germline CDR1 and CDR2: SGHVS and FQNEAQ. Trimming cost V 5 bases and J 5 bases, with 24 bases left between them. The CDR3 length is 17 residues. The chain has TRBV7-8 and TRBJ2-5, with D perhaps TRBD1 (7 bases). Sequencing input: PBMCs. The source of this sequence is a girl aged 2-10 years in good health and CMV-seropositive. The CDR3 sequence is CASSPRDPDPGGETQYF. In DNA form, the CDR3 reads TGTGCCAGCAGCCCACGTGACCCTGACCCAGGGGGGGAGACCCAGTACTTC. The variable domain in full, with the rest retrieved from reference TRBV7-8 and TRBJ2-5, is GAGVSQSPRYKVAKRGQDVALRCDPISGHVSLFWYQQALGQGPEFLTYFQNEAQLDKSGLPSDRFFAERPEGSVSTLKIQRTQQEDSAVYLCASSPRDPDPGGETQYFGPGTRLLVL.